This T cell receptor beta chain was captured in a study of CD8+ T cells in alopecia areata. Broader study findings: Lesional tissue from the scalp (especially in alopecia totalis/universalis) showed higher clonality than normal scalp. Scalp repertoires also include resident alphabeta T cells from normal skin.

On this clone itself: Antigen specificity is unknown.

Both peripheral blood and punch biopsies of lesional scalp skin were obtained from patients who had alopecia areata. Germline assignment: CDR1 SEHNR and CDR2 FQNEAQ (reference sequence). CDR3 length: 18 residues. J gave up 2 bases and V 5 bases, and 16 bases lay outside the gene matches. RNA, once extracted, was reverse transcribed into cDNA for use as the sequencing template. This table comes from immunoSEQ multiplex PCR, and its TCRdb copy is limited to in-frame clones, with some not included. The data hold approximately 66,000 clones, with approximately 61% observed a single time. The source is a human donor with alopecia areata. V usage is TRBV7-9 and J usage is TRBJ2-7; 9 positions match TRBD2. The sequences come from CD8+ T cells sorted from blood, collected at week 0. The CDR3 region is CASSDTELIAGATYEQYF. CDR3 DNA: TGTGCCAGCAGCGACACCGAGCTGATAGCGGGAGCAACCTACGAGCAGTACTTC.